Presented here are 12 T cell receptor beta chains from one specimen sequenced in a study of T cell changes during pregnancy in multiple sclerosis. Here immunoSEQ multiplex PCR was the method, and the copy in TCRdb shows in-frame clones only, minus some. Among fewer than 70,000 clones listed, roughly 92% were seen once. The specimen comprised CD8+ T cells from peripheral blood mononuclear cells, sampled in the third trimester of pregnancy. The receptors were sampled from a female donor in good health, enrolled as a control in a pregnancy study.

Only one count was recorded for this clone. This rearrangement joins TRBV27 to TRBJ1-1, with D unclear. Germline CDR1 MNHEY, CDR2 SMNVEV (reference sequence). V lost 7 bases and J lost 1, with 7 bases in between. The CDR3 runs to 12 residues. CDR3 protein: CASKEANTEAFF. The CDR3 nucleotides are TGTGCCAGCAAAGAGGCGAACACTGAAGCTTTCTTT.

This sequence joins TRBV29-1 and TRBJ2-7, with D possibly TRBD1 on 6 matching bases. Germline V gene sequence: CDR1 SQVTM, CDR2 ANQGSEA. V dropped 4 bases and J dropped 2 bases, with 12 bases sitting between them. The CDR3 is 13 residues long. The CDR3: CSVVLQGTYEQYF. As DNA, the CDR3 is TGCAGCGTTGTCCTACAGGGTACCTACGAGCAGTACTTC.

The V gene is TRBV5-1, the J gene TRBJ1-1; perhaps TRBD1 as D (6 bases). The CDR3 covers 13 residues. V lost 2 bases and J 7 bases, leaving 12 bases between the germline ends. The germline CDR1 and CDR2 sequences are SGHRS and YFSETQ. The CDR3 is CASSLGQRSEAFF. CDR3 coding DNA: TGCGCCAGCAGCTTAGGACAGCGGAGTGAAGCTTTCTTT.

V usage is TRBV5-6 and J usage is TRBJ2-7, with no clear D. There are 13 residues in the CDR3. CDR1 and CDR2 from the germline V gene are SGHDT and YYEEEE. The V and J ends lost 2 bases and 0 bases respectively, with 6 bases between them. This CDR3 reads CASSFGSSYEQYF. The CDR3 DNA is TGTGCCAGCAGCTTCGGTAGCTCCTACGAGCAGTACTTC.

The V call is TRBV4-3, the J call TRBJ1-4; D unresolved. Germline CDR1 LGHNA, CDR2 YSLEER. The CDR3 is 15 residues long. Trimming cost V 2 bases and J 0 bases, with 7 bases left between them. Here the CDR3 reads CASSQIFSTNEKLFF. For the CDR3, the DNA is TGCGCCAGCAGCCAAATCTTCTCAACTAATGAAAAACTGTTTTTT.

This CDR3 is CASSLGPIAGGGADEQFF. The CDR3 nucleotides are TGTGCCAGCAGCCTGGGGCCCATCGCGGGCGGGGGGGCCGATGAGCAGTTCTTC. This chain connects TRBV7-3 to TRBJ2-1; TRBD2 agrees at 9 bases. The CDR3 length is 18 residues. Unmatched junction bases numbered 19, after V lost 5 bases and J lost 8 bases. In germline, CDR1 is SGHTA, CDR2 FQGTGA.

The chain is built from TRBV11-3 and TRBJ1-1; unclear D gene. The CDR3 runs to 13 residues. The germline V gene has CDR1 SGHNT and CDR2 YENEEA. Trimming pared 1 base from V and 5 bases from J, leaving 8 bases between. Written as DNA, the CDR3 is TGTGCCAGCAGCTTAGGTTCACGGACTGAAGCTTTCTTT. Residues: CASSLGSRTEAFF.

The chain recombines TRBV2 with TRBJ1-5; 7 bases agree with TRBD1. The CDR3 runs to 15 residues. The V gene's germline CDR1 is SNHLY and CDR2 FYNNEI. Trimming took 7 bases from V and 4 from J; bases not matched to a gene: 10. CDR3 residues: CASTRQGTTNQPQHF. DNA for the CDR3: TGTGCCAGCACAAGACAGGGTACAACGAATCAGCCCCAGCATTTT.

This clone has just one count. The chain couples TRBV6-6 to TRBJ2-2, with D perhaps matching TRBD2 (6 bases). V was shortened by 0 bases and J by 5 bases, with 13 bases between the two germline ends. This CDR3 is 16 amino acids long. Germline V gene data show CDR1 as MNHNY and CDR2 as SVGAGI (reference sequence). This CDR3 is CASSYSTLAGTGELFF. As DNA, the CDR3 is TGTGCCAGCAGTTACTCGACCCTCGCGGGGACCGGGGAGCTGTTTTTT.

V and J are TRBV7-3 and TRBJ2-7; D may be TRBD2 (5 bases). The CDR3 sequence is 15 residues long. The ends were cut back, 1 base at V and 0 bases at J, with 10 bases in the middle. Germline values: CDR1 SGHTA, CDR2 FQGTGA. The CDR3 DNA reads as TGTGCCAGCAGCTTAAATCGGGATGGCTCCTACGAGCAGTACTTC. Encoded protein: CASSLNRDGSYEQYF.

The V gene is TRBV27, the J gene TRBJ2-7; 10 bases align to TRBD1. Germline CDR1 MNHEY, CDR2 SMNVEV (reference sequence). The ends lost 10 bases at V and 6 bases at J; junction bases unmatched: 6. The CDR3 runs 12 residues. The CDR3 loop reads CATRQGALEQYF. CDR3 nucleotide sequence: TGTGCCACCAGACAGGGGGCGCTCGAGCAGTACTTC.

The chain is built from TRBV4-3 and TRBJ2-7; D unresolved. The CDR3 sequence is 13 residues long. V was trimmed by 1 base and J by 1 base, leaving 5 bases between them. Germline assignment: CDR1 LGHNA and CDR2 YSLEER. The CDR3 loop is CASSQARSYEQYF. The CDR3 nucleotides are TGCGCCAGCAGCCAAGCCAGGTCCTACGAGCAGTACTTC.